Sequencing of this T cell receptor beta chain was carried out in a study of T cells in Graves' hyperthyroidism and ophthalmopathy. V was cut by 5 bases and J by 13 bases, with 21 bases left in between. CDR3 length: 14 amino acids. This clonotype was seen many times. Its specificity is unknown. Study conclusions and caveats: Stable hyperthyroidism and ophthalmopathy were separated using 13 V-J signatures.

Amplified TCR beta CDR3 regions derived from RNA transcripts. Using the HTBI primer set, a first-round RT-PCR was run on the TCR CDR3. TCRdb analysed the multiplex PCR reads with MiXCR anew, one entry per CDR3 protein. The data show 500,000 to 650,000 distinct CDR3 sequences, with around 50% seen just once and around 44% held by the top ten. This clonotype originated in an adult woman with Graves' disease, either hyperthyroidism or ophthalmopathy (not recorded which). What was sequenced was peripheral blood or thyroid tissue (not recorded which). The chain carries TRBV12-3 or TRBV12-4 and TRBJ1-3; no clear D. CDR3 loop: CASSLWTGGSLIYF. The CDR3 DNA reads TGTGCCAGCAGTCTGTGGACCGGAGGATCCCTGATATATTTT.